The next 26 T cell receptor beta chains were all read from a single sample in a study of blood T cell repertoires in COVID-19. The method was immunoSEQ multiplex PCR; TCRdb's version includes in-frame clones alone and lacks a portion of them. The sample holds about 340,000 clones, more than 85% seen once. Sequenced sample: PBMCs or T cells enriched from blood (not recorded which). The receptors shown here come from a woman aged 25 to 39 who had recovered from COVID-19.

This chain uses TRBV6-5 with TRBJ2-7; 13 bases match TRBD2. This CDR3 comprises 14 residues. Germline CDR1 and CDR2: MNHEY and SVGAGI. With V trimmed by 4 bases and J by 6 bases, 3 bases remained unmatched. The CDR3 loop reads CASSSGTSGAEQYF. As DNA, the CDR3 is TGTGCCAGCAGTTCCGGGACTAGCGGGGCCGAGCAGTACTTC.

There are a few counts of this clone. J is TRBJ2-2 and V is TRBV7-3, with 13 bases fitting TRBD2. The CDR3 has 16 amino acids. Germline V gene lookup returns CDR1 SGHTA and CDR2 FQGTGA. V lost 5 bases, J lost 7 bases, and 7 bases stayed unmatched. DNA of the CDR3: TGTGCCAGCAGCCCGGGGACTAGCGGGATCGGCGGGGAGCTGTTTTTT. Its translation: CASSPGTSGIGGELFF. Looking up the rest from reference TRBV7-3 and TRBJ2-2 gives the full variable domain: GAGVSQTPSNKVTEKGKYVELRCDPISGHTALYWYRQSLGQGPEFLIYFQGTGAADDSGLPNDRFFAVRPEGSVSTLKIQRTERGDSAVYLCASSPGTSGIGGELFFGEGSRLTVL.

This chain links TRBV28 with TRBJ2-3; the D gene is possibly TRBD2 (5 bases). Germline CDR1 MDHEN, CDR2 SYDVKM. V lost 5 bases and J 7 bases, leaving 16 bases between the germline ends. The CDR3 contains 14 residues. The CDR3: CASSKPGVGNTQYF. For the CDR3, the DNA is TGTGCCAGCAGTAAGCCGGGCGTCGGGAATACGCAGTATTTT.

CDR3 residues: CASSLKLAVYPSTDTQYF. As DNA, the CDR3 is TGTGCCAGCAGCTTGAAACTAGCGGTGTACCCTAGCACAGATACGCAGTATTTT. This chain links TRBV5-6 with TRBJ2-3; 8 bases agree with TRBD2. Looked up from germline, CDR1 is SGHDT and CDR2 is YYEEEE. The CDR3 spans 18 residues. After removal of 1 base from V and 0 bases from J, the junction contained 10 bases not matched to a gene.

The V and J genes are TRBV24-1 and TRBJ2-7; a possible D gene is TRBD2 (5 bases). CDR3 length equals 11 residues. V dropped 3 bases and J dropped 10 bases, with 9 bases sitting between them. Germline loops: CDR1 KGHDR, CDR2 SFDVKD. The CDR3 DNA reads as TGTGCCACCAGTGATGAGGGAGACCAGTACTTC. Encoded protein: CATSDEGDQYF.

This clone has just one count. The chain combines TRBV11-3 with TRBJ2-1; 7 nucleotides agree with TRBD2. The CDR3 contains 16 residues. Germline V lookup: CDR1 SGHNT, CDR2 YENEEA. V lost 5 bases, J lost 5 bases, and 12 bases stayed unmatched. CDR3 region: CASSPHSGEINNEQFF. CDR3 bases: TGTGCCAGCAGCCCGCACAGCGGGGAGATAAACAATGAGCAGTTCTTC.

This clone has a handful of counts. The V gene is TRBV19, the J gene TRBJ1-3, with D perhaps matching TRBD1 (6 bases). The ends were cut back, 5 bases at V and 4 bases at J, with 12 bases in the middle. Germline values: CDR1 LNHDA, CDR2 SQIVND (reference sequence). CDR3 length equals 14 residues. CDR3 in amino acids: CASSLRTVGNTIYF. The CDR3, as DNA: TGTGCCAGTAGTCTCCGGACAGTCGGAAACACCATATATTTT.

J is TRBJ2-7 and V is TRBV3-1 (or the pseudogene TRBV3-2); D is undetermined. Germline V gene lookup returns CDR1 LGHDT and CDR2 YNNKEL (reference sequence). Trimming cost V 5 bases and J 3 bases, with 14 bases left between them. CDR3 length: 14 residues. The CDR3 loop reads CASSEATGFYEQYF. The CDR3 region has the DNA TGTGCCAGCAGCGAGGCCACCGGTTTCTACGAGCAGTACTTC.

This clone occurred once. V usage is TRBV19 and J usage is TRBJ1-5; possibly TRBD1 for D (5 bases). The V gene's germline CDR1 is LNHDA and CDR2 SQIVND (reference sequence). The CDR3 is made up of 13 amino acids. Trimming cost V 8 bases and J 5 bases, with 13 bases left between them. This CDR3 reads CASAQGPHQPQHF. In DNA form, the CDR3 reads TGTGCCAGTGCCCAGGGTCCCCATCAGCCCCAGCATTTT.

The genes are TRBV7-2 and TRBJ2-5; 11 positions agree with TRBD2. The trim removed 3 bases at V and 7 bases at J, leaving 10 bases unmatched. Germline V gives CDR1 SGHTA, CDR2 FQGNSA. CDR3 length: 16 amino acids. CDR3 coding DNA: TGTGCCAGCAGCTTCCGATTAGCGGGAGGGCTGGGGACCCAGTACTTC. Its translation: CASSFRLAGGLGTQYF.

This clone has just a few counts. The V call is TRBV4-2, the J call TRBJ1-2; tentative D call: TRBD1 (5 bases). Trimming left V 0 bases short and J 5 bases short, with 10 bases between. CDR3 length: 14 residues. Germline CDR1 reads LGHNA; CDR2 reads YNFKEQ. The CDR3 bases are TGTGCCAGCAGCCAAGAGCCCGGGGGGTATGGCTACACCTTC. Its translation: CASSQEPGGYGYTF.

This sequence joins TRBV3-1 (or the pseudogene TRBV3-2) and TRBJ1-2, with D hard to call. The CDR3 has 12 amino acids. Trimming took 1 base from V and 2 from J, leaving 2 bases between them. CDR1 and CDR2 from the germline V gene are LGHDT and YNNKEL (reference sequence). The CDR3 region has the DNA TGTGCCAGCAGCCAAGCGAACTATGGCTACACCTTC. Translation gives CASSQANYGYTF.

The chain recombines TRBV3-1 (or the pseudogene TRBV3-2) with TRBJ1-1; 9 bases fit TRBD1. Germline CDR1 is LGHDT and CDR2 is YNNKEL (reference sequence). The length of the CDR3 is 17 residues. The ends lost 1 base at V and 0 bases at J; junction bases unmatched: 6. The CDR3 spells CASSQVGQGLMNTEAFF. Here the CDR3 DNA reads TGTGCCAGCAGCCAAGTGGGACAGGGATTGATGAACACTGAAGCTTTCTTT.

This sequence joins TRBV4-3 and TRBJ2-7, with TRBD2 matching 7 bases. CDR1 and CDR2 (germline): LGHNA, YSLEER. The length of the CDR3 is 15 residues. With 1 base clipped from V and 4 bases from J, the junction kept 7 bases outside the gene matches. The CDR3 is CASSQALAEGYEQYF. Written as DNA, the CDR3 is TGCGCCAGCAGCCAAGCGCTAGCGGAGGGATACGAGCAGTACTTC.

V usage is TRBV9 and J usage is TRBJ2-7; 9 bases line up with TRBD1. The CDR3 has 16 residues. Germline CDR1 is SGDLS and CDR2 is YYNGEE. The junction had 9 bases not matched to a gene; V was cut back by 0 bases and J by 5 bases. The CDR3 spells CASSVEGTGFGNEQYF. The CDR3 region has the DNA TGTGCCAGCAGCGTAGAAGGGACAGGGTTCGGCAACGAGCAGTACTTC.

The chain is built from TRBV2 and TRBJ1-3; D is perhaps TRBD1 (5 bases). V was trimmed by 2 bases and J by 8 bases, leaving 16 bases between them. Germline-derived CDR1 and CDR2 are SNHLY and FYNNEI. This CDR3 is built from 15 residues. The CDR3 region has the DNA TGTGCCAGCAGTGAACTGAAATGGGGGGGAGACACCATATATTTT. Its translation is CASSELKWGGDTIYF.

The chain employs TRBV30 and TRBJ2-7; weak D call: TRBD1 (5 bases). This CDR3 spans 12 amino acids. The germline V and J ends were trimmed by 4 bases and 6 bases, with 13 bases remaining between them. Germline CDR1 reads GTSNPN; CDR2 reads SVGIG (reference sequence). The CDR3 spells CAWTVDRSEQYF. The CDR3 DNA reads TGTGCCTGGACCGTAGACAGATCCGAGCAGTACTTC.

This chain links TRBV4-1 with TRBJ2-7, with a tentative D call TRBD2 (6 bases). V was pared by 5 bases and J by 4 bases, with 15 bases between. The CDR3 has 14 amino acids. Germline V gene data show CDR1 as MGHRA and CDR2 as YSYEKL. CDR3: CASSYSSRGYEQYF. As DNA, the CDR3 is TGCGCCAGCAGCTATTCTAGCCGGGGGTACGAGCAGTACTTC.

This sequence joins TRBV27 and TRBJ2-1; 7 bases line up with TRBD2. The CDR3 length is 12 residues. Germline lookup yields CDR1 MNHEY and CDR2 SMNVEV (reference sequence). The ends lost 6 bases at V and 6 bases at J; junction bases unmatched: 2. The CDR3 sequence is CASRGGGNEQFF. CDR3 DNA: TGTGCCAGCAGGGGCGGGGGCAATGAGCAGTTCTTC.

The CDR3 loop is CASSLGDRVSEAFF. The CDR3 region has the DNA TGTGCCAGCAGCTTAGGGGACAGGGTATCTGAAGCTTTCTTT. V gene TRBV13 combines with J gene TRBJ1-1; 8 bases fit TRBD1. The CDR3 runs to 14 residues. V was clipped by 0 bases and J by 6 bases; unmatched bases: 3. Germline V gene lookup returns CDR1 PRHDT and CDR2 FYEKMQ (reference sequence).

This clone has only one observation. The chain employs TRBV12-3 or TRBV12-4 and TRBJ1-2; 9 bases are a match to TRBD1. CDR3 length: 13 amino acids. V shed 6 bases, J shed 3 bases, and the junction held 2 bases outside the gene matches. This chain's CDR3 is CASRRQGDYGYTF. CDR3 DNA sequence: TGTGCCAGCAGAAGACAGGGGGACTATGGCTACACCTTC.

V usage is TRBV7-2 and J usage is TRBJ2-7, with TRBD2 identical over 8 bases. Germline CDR1 is SGHTA and CDR2 is FQGNSA. After removal of 6 bases from V and 7 bases from J, the junction contained 11 bases not matched to a gene. The length of the CDR3 is 14 residues. The CDR3, as DNA: TGTGCCAGCAGGCCCGGGGGGGCGACCCCAGAGCAGTACTTC. Its translation: CASRPGGATPEQYF.

This sequence joins TRBV30 and TRBJ1-4; the D gene is possibly TRBD1 (6 bases). This CDR3 comprises 14 residues. The V end was cut by 2 bases, the J end by 4 bases, with 11 bases between. CDR1 is GTSNPN, CDR2 SVGIG, per germline (reference sequence). The CDR3 loop is CAWSQGHNNEKLFF. The CDR3 nucleotides are TGTGCCTGGAGTCAGGGGCACAATAATGAAAAACTGTTTTTT.

This chain joins TRBV4-3 and TRBJ2-5; D may be TRBD1 (6 bases). Germline-derived CDR1 and CDR2 are LGHNA and YSLEER. With 1 base removed from V and 3 bases from J, the gap between germline ends came to 9 bases. The CDR3 consists of 14 residues. Here the CDR3 DNA reads TGCGCCAGCAGCCAAGTGGGGGCCGAAGAGACCCAGTACTTC. Protein product: CASSQVGAEETQYF.

The V call is TRBV28, the J call TRBJ1-2; 8 bases agree with TRBD1. Germline V CDR1 and CDR2: MDHEN, SYDVKM. V lost 7 bases to trimming and J lost 3 bases; unmatched junction nucleotides: 7. The CDR3 is 14 amino acids. DNA for the CDR3: TGTGCCAGCACCAGACAGGGGCGCCACTATGGCTACACCTTC. Its translation: CASTRQGRHYGYTF.

The chain carries TRBV15 and TRBJ1-2; 9 bases agree with TRBD1. Germline-derived CDR1 and CDR2 are LNHNV and YYDKDF (reference sequence). The V segment lost 0 bases and the J segment 8 bases; nucleotides outside the gene matches: 7. The length of the CDR3 is 15 residues. The CDR3 coding sequence is TGTGCCACCAGCAGAGATCAAGGGACAGGGTGGGGCTACACCTTC. It codes for CATSRDQGTGWGYTF. Supplemented by reference TRBV15 and TRBJ1-2, the full variable domain reads DAMVIQNPRYQVTQFGKPVTLSCSQTLNHNVMYWYQQKSSQAPKLLFHYYDKDFNNEADTPDNFQSRRPNTSFCFLDIRSPGLGDTAMYLCATSRDQGTGWGYTFGSGTRLTVV.